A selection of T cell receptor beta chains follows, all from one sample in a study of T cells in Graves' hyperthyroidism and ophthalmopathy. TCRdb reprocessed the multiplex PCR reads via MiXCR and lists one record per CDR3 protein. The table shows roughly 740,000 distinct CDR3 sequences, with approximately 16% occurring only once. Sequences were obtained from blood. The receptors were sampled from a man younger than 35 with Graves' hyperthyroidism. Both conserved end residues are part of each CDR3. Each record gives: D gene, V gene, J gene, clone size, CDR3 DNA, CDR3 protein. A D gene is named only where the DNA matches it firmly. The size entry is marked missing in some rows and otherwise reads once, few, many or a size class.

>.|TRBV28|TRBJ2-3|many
TGTGCCAGCAGGAACTTTCGCGATACGCAGTATTTT
CASRNFRDTQYF
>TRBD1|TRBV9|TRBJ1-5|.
TGTGCCAGCAGCGGAACAGGGGGCGCGGGTCAGCCCCAGCATTTT
CASSGTGGAGQPQHF
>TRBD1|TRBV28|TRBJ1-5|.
TGTGCCAGCAGTTCTCCCGGGACAGGGGTGGGTCAGCCCCAGCATTTT
CASSSPGTGVGQPQHF
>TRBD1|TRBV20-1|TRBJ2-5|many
TGCAGTGCTAGAGGAGAGACAGGGCGGCAGACCCAGTACTTC
CSARGETGRQTQYF
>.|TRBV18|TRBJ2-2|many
TGTGCCAGCTCACCAATCAGCCCCACGGGAGGGGAGCTGTTTTTT
CASSPISPTGGELFF
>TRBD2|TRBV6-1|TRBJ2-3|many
TGTGCCAGCAGGCCGGGACTAGCGGGGACCACGCAGTATTTT
CASRPGLAGTTQYF
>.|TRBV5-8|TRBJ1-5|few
TGTGCCAGCAGCTTGGATGCACGGGGGCAGCCCCAGCATTTT
CASSLDARGQPQHF
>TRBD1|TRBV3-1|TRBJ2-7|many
TGTGCCAGCAGTGCGTCGGACAGGGGGCGCGAGCAGTACTTC
CASSASDRGREQYF
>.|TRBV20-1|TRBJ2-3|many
TGCAGTGCTAGAGATCCCTACTTCGCAGATACGCAGTATTTT
CSARDPYFADTQYF
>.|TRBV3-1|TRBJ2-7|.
TGTGCCAGCTGCAGGACAGAAACCCCCTACGAGCAGTACTTC
CASCRTETPYEQYF
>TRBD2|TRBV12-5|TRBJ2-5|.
TGTGCTAGTGGTTTCCGACTAGCGGGAGAGACCCAGTACTTC
CASGFRLAGETQYF
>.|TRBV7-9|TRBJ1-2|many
TGTGCCAGCAGCCCTACGCCGGGTAATAACTATGGCTACACCTTC
CASSPTPGNNYGYTF
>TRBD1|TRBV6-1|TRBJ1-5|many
TGTGCCAGCGCCTCCGGGACAGGTATAATGCCCCAGCATTTT
CASASGTGIMPQHF
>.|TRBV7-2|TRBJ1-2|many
TGTGCCAGCAGCTTAGCAGGGCCGCCTGGCTACACCTTC
CASSLAGPPGYTF
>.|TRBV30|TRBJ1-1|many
TGTGCCTGTCAAACGATGAACACTGAAGCTTTCTTT
CACQTMNTEAFF
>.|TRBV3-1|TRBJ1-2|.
TGTGCCAGCAGCCTTACAGGGCAAGTTCATGGCTACACCTTC
CASSLTGQVHGYTF
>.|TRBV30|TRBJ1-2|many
TGTGCCTGGCGGGGGACTACGGCCGATGGCTACACCTTC
CAWRGTTADGYTF
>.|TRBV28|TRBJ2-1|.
TGTGCCAGCAGTGAGATTGGAGCGGGCTCCTACAATGAGCAGTTCTTC
CASSEIGAGSYNEQFF
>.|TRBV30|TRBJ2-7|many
TGTGCCTGGAGAGATAACTACGAGCAGTACTTC
CAWRDNYEQYF
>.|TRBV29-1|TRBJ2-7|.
TGCAGCGTTGAGGGCGACGGGAGATCCTACGAGCAGTACTTC
CSVEGDGRSYEQYF
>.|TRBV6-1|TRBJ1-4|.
TGTGCCAGCAGTGAAGAATCGCGGGGGTTCGCAACTAATGAAAAACTGTTTTTT
CASSEESRGFATNEKLFF
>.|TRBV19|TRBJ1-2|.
TGTGCCAGTAGTATAGACAGGGCTTCGCTGAACTATGGCTACACCTTC
CASSIDRASLNYGYTF